The next 16 T cell receptor beta chains were all read from a single sample in a study of identical twins. TCRdb independently ran MiXCR on the 5' RACE reads; one entry per CDR3 protein. Of 420,000 or so distinct CDR3 sequences listed, less than 20% are singletons. Sequencing input: naive T cells sorted from blood. The receptors shown here come from a man aged 50-59 years in good health.

This clonotype has at least ten counts. The chain couples TRBV5-1 to TRBJ2-1; D might be TRBD2 (5 bases). This CDR3 region has 12 residues. Trimming removed 2 bases at V and 8 bases at J, with 8 bases between. Germline V CDR1 and CDR2: SGHRS, YFSETQ. The CDR3 region is CASSLEGYEQFF. CDR3 nucleotide sequence: TGCGCCAGCAGCTTAGAGGGCTATGAGCAGTTCTTC.

Of note for this clonotype: A much larger clone differs from this one at a single base, so this may be a read error. V gene TRBV27 combines with J gene TRBJ2-1; D is unclear. CDR1 and CDR2 from the germline V gene are MNHEY and SMNVEV (reference sequence). V was pared by 6 bases and J by 4 bases, with 16 bases between. The CDR3 runs 15 residues. CDR3 in DNA: TGTGCCAGCAGCCAGGTTCCCACACGGTACAATGAGCAGTTCTTC. Amino acid sequence: CASSQVPTRYNEQFF.

The chain uses TRBV20-1 and TRBJ2-6; no clear D. This CDR3 comprises 13 residues. Germline V CDR1 and CDR2: DFQATT, SNEGSKA (reference sequence). V lost 3 bases and J lost 1, with 4 bases in between. In DNA form, the CDR3 reads TGCAGTGCTAGGCAGTCTGGGGCCAACGTCCTGACTTTC. Translating gives CSARQSGANVLTF.

In regard to this clonotype: This could be a read error, since a much larger clone is one nucleotide away. The CDR3 nucleotides are TGTGCCAGCAGCCCCTATCTAGCGGGGGGTCGTAACTGCGAGCAGTACTTC. Its translation is CASSPYLAGGRNCEQYF. The V call is TRBV11-2, the J call TRBJ2-7, with 11 bases matching TRBD2. Germline values: CDR1 SGHAT, CDR2 FQNNGV. The length of the CDR3 is 17 residues. J lost 6 bases, V lost 5 bases, and 15 bases had no gene match.

This clonotype was recorded many times. The chain links TRBV10-3 to TRBJ2-2; D may be TRBD1 (5 bases). V shed 7 bases and J shed 3 bases, with 12 bases lying between them. CDR3 size: 14 residues. In germline, CDR1 is ENHRY, CDR2 SYGVKD. The CDR3 here is CAITSDTYTGELFF. In DNA form, the CDR3 reads TGTGCCATCACCTCGGACACGTACACCGGGGAGCTGTTTTTT.

This chain joins TRBV27 and TRBJ2-3; 9 bases fit TRBD2. Germline V gene lookup returns CDR1 MNHEY and CDR2 SMNVEV (reference sequence). The V segment lost 5 bases and the J segment 0 bases; nucleotides outside the gene matches: 6. This CDR3 spans 16 amino acids. This CDR3 is CASSLSSGVSTDTQYF. The DNA of the CDR3 is TGTGCCAGCAGTCTTTCTAGCGGGGTTAGCACAGATACGCAGTATTTT.

In its sample, this clonotype was seen many times. V is TRBV7-9 and J is TRBJ2-7, with 8 nucleotides matching TRBD1. The CDR3 consists of 12 residues. The germline CDR1 and CDR2 sequences are SEHNR and FQNEAQ (reference sequence). Trimming removed 1 base from V and 7 bases from J; junction bases left unmatched: 0. The CDR3 DNA sequence: TGTGCCAGCAGCTTAGGGACAGGGGAGCAGTACTTC. Amino acids: CASSLGTGEQYF.

This clonotype has only a few counts. The genes are TRBV11-2 and TRBJ2-7, with TRBD1 matching 8 bases. The CDR3 contains 12 residues. V lost 4 bases, J lost 5 bases, and 1 base stayed unmatched. The germline gives CDR1 SGHAT, CDR2 FQNNGV. CDR3 in amino acids: CASSWTGHEQYF. CDR3 in DNA: TGTGCCAGCAGCTGGACAGGGCACGAGCAGTACTTC.

Note on this clonotype: This may be a read error, as it is one base from a much larger clone. This chain uses TRBV5-5 with TRBJ2-2, with TRBD2 as a possible D gene (5 bases). The CDR3 has 15 residues. Germline CDR1 is SGHKS and CDR2 is YYEKEE (reference sequence). Here the CDR3 reads CASSFSDSNTGVLFF. The CDR3, as DNA: TGTGCCAGCAGCTTTTCGGATTCGAACACCGGGGTGCTGTTTTTT.

In DNA form, the CDR3 reads TGTGCCAGCAGCCAAGGGCTAGCGGGAGATATATGGGCCAATGAGCAGTTCTTC. It specifies CASSQGLAGDIWANEQFF. This chain uses TRBV4-2 with TRBJ2-1, with TRBD2 matching over 10 bases. With V trimmed by 1 base and J by 6 bases, 12 bases remained unmatched. CDR3 length: 18 amino acids. The germline gives CDR1 LGHNA, CDR2 YNFKEQ.

This clonotype was counted between two and nine times. The chain recombines TRBV20-1 with TRBJ2-7, with 10 bases matching TRBD2. From germline, CDR1 is DFQATT and CDR2 SNEGSKA (reference sequence). The trim removed 5 bases at V and 4 bases at J, leaving 8 bases unmatched. The CDR3 loop spans 14 amino acids. CDR3 bases: TGCAGTGCTCGATCTAGCGGGAGAGGATACGAGCAGTACTTC. This encodes CSARSSGRGYEQYF.

The V gene is TRBV5-1, the J gene TRBJ2-5; possibly TRBD1 or TRBD2 for D (5 bases each). Per the germline V gene, CDR1 is SGHRS and CDR2 is YFSETQ. The CDR3 sequence is 16 residues long. Deletions cut 4 bases from V and 2 bases from J, with 18 bases between. DNA for the CDR3: TGCGCCAGCAGCCCTCAGCCGGGACGGAATCAAGAGACCCAGTACTTC. Translation gives CASSPQPGRNQETQYF.

This clonotype was seen ten or more times. CDR3 sequence (DNA): TGTGCCAGCAGTGAAGGCAGCGGGGGGGCGTACGGGGAGCTGTTTTTT. Amino acid sequence: CASSEGSGGAYGELFF. The chain is built from TRBV6-1 and TRBJ2-2; 10 bases match TRBD2. CDR1 is MNHNS and CDR2 is SASEGT in the germline V gene. This CDR3 has 16 residues. J gave up 7 bases and V 1 base, and 6 bases lay outside the gene matches.

This clonotype was seen a handful of times. The chain couples TRBV3-1 to TRBJ2-1; D remains ambiguous. V was shortened by 2 bases and J by 5 bases, with 22 bases between the two germline ends. Germline V CDR1 and CDR2: LGHDT, YNNKEL (reference sequence). The CDR3 runs 18 residues. The CDR3 region is CASSQFSAGVLGHNEQFF. CDR3 bases: TGTGCCAGCAGCCAATTCTCCGCTGGAGTATTAGGGCACAATGAGCAGTTCTTC.

The chain links TRBV20-1 to TRBJ1-6; no clear D gene. The CDR3 sequence is 12 residues long. Trimming removed 3 bases from V and 7 bases from J, with 7 bases in between. The germline V gene has CDR1 DFQATT and CDR2 SNEGSKA (reference sequence). The CDR3 region is CSARASNSPLHF. The CDR3 coding sequence is TGCAGTGCTAGGGCCAGCAATTCACCCCTCCACTTT.

The CDR3 sequence is CASSYSPAGGNEQYF. The DNA of the CDR3 is TGTGCCAGCAGTTACTCTCCAGCGGGGGGCAACGAGCAGTACTTC. The gene calls are TRBV6-5 and TRBJ2-7, with TRBD2 identical over 9 bases. The CDR3 extends over 15 amino acids. CDR1 and CDR2 from the germline V gene are MNHEY and SVGAGI. V trimming: 0 bases; J trimming: 5 bases; junction bases outside the gene matches: 5.